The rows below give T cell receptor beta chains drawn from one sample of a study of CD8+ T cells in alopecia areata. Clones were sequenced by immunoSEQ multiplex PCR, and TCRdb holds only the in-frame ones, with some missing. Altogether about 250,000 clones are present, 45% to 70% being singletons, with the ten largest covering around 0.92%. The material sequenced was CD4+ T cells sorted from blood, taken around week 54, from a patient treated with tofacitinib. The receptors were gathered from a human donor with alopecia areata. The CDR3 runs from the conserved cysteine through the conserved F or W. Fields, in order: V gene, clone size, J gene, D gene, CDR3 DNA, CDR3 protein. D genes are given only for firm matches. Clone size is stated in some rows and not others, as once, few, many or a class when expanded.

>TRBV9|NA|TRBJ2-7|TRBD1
TGTGCCAGCAACATGGGACAGGGGGCGAGGGAGCAGTACTTC
CASNMGQGAREQYF
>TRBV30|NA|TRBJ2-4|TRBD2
TGTGCCTGGAGTGTGACCGGCGGGGGAGCCAAAAACATTCAGTACTTC
CAWSVTGGGAKNIQYF
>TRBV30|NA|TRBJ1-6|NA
TGTGCCTGGAGTGTTCAAAGGGGACACTCTTCACCCCTCCACTTT
CAWSVQRGHSSPLHF
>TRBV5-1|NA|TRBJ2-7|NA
TGCGCCAGCAGCTTGGGTCTGAACTACGAGCAGTACTTC
CASSLGLNYEQYF
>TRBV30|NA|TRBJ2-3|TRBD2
TGTGCCTGGATCTCGGGACTAACAGATACGCAGTATTTT
CAWISGLTDTQYF
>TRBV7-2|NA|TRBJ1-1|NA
TGTGCCAGCAGCTTAGAGGCAGCCTGGAACACTGAAGCTTTCTTT
CASSLEAAWNTEAFF
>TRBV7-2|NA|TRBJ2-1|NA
TGTGCCAGCAGCCCAGCGGCGAGTTATTACAATGAGCAGTTCTTC
CASSPAASYYNEQFF
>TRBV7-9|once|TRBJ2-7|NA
TGTGCCAGCAGCATAGGACAGCTTAGATCCCACGAGCAGTACTTC
CASSIGQLRSHEQYF
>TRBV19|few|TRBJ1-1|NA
TGTGCCAGTAGTAAAATGGGGCAGGGGCCCTACAACACTGAAGCTTTCTTT
CASSKMGQGPYNTEAFF
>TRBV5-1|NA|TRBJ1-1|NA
TGCGCCAGCAGCTTGGTTCCGGGGTTGAACACTGAAGCTTTCTTT
CASSLVPGLNTEAFF
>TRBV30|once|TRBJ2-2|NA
TGTGCCTGGAGTGTACTGGGATCCGGGGAGCTGTTTTTT
CAWSVLGSGELFF
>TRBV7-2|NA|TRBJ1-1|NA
TGTGCCAGCAGCTTAGACGCGAACACTGAAGCTTTCTTT
CASSLDANTEAFF
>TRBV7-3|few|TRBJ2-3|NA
TGTGCCAGCAGCTTAGCGGGGAGCACAGATACGCAGTATTTT
CASSLAGSTDTQYF
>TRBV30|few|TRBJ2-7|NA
TGTGCCTGGAGTTATGGGTCTTCCTACGAGCAGTACTTC
CAWSYGSSYEQYF
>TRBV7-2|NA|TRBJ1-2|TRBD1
TGTGCCAGCAGCCCCGACAGGGTTGGCTACACCTTC
CASSPDRVGYTF
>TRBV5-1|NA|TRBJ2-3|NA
TGCGCCAGCAGCTTGGGAATACTCAGCACAGATACGCAGTATTTT
CASSLGILSTDTQYF
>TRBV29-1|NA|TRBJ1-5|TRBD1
TGCAGCGTTGGACAGGGAAGCAATCAGCCCCAGCATTTT
CSVGQGSNQPQHF
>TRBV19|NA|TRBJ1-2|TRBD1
TGTGCCAGTACTACGGGACAGACGTGGAATGGCTACACCTTC
CASTTGQTWNGYTF
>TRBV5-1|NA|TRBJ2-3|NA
TGCGCCAGCAGCTTGGACGCGGCCACAGATACGCAGTATTTT
CASSLDAATDTQYF
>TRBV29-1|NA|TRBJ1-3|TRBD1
TGCAGCGTTGAAGAATATCGGCCGGGACAGTTCAAGCCTTGTGGAAACACCATATATTTT
CSVEEYRPGQFKPCGNTIYF
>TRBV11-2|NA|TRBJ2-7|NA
TGTGCCAGCAGCTTAGTCAGGGGTAGGGCCTACGAGCAGTACTTC
CASSLVRGRAYEQYF
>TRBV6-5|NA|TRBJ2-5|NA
TGTGCCAGCAGTTACGGTGGAGAGCAGTACTTC
CASSYGGEQYF
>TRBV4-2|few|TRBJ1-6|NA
TGTGCCAGCAGCCCGCAGGGAGACAATTCACCCCTCCACTTT
CASSPQGDNSPLHF
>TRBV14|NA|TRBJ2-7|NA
TGTGCCAGCAGCCATTTATTCAGAGCCAGCTCCTACGAGCAGTACTTC
CASSHLFRASSYEQYF
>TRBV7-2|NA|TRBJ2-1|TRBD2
TGTGCCAGCAGCTTAGGATCTAGCGGGGAATACAATGAGCAGTTCTTC
CASSLGSSGEYNEQFF
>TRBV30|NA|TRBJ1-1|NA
TGTGCCTGGAGTGAACCTGGAGTGGGGGCTTTCTTT
CAWSEPGVGAFF
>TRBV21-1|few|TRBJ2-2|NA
TGTGCCAGCAGCCTACAGGGGAACACCGGGGAGCTGTTTTTT
CASSLQGNTGELFF
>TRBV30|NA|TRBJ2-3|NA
TGTGCCTGGAGCCCAAGGGGCACAGATACGCAGTATTTT
CAWSPRGTDTQYF
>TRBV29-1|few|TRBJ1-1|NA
TGCAGCGCATACAGTAAAGGTAGGGGGAACACTGAAGCTTTCTTT
CSAYSKGRGNTEAFF
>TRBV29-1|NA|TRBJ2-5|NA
TGCAGCGTTGAAGATTGGAGGGGGGAGTCCCGAGAGACCCAGTACTTC
CSVEDWRGESRETQYF
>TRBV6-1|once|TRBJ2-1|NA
TGTGCCAGCAAAACGCAGGGCTACAATGAGCAGTTCTTC
CASKTQGYNEQFF
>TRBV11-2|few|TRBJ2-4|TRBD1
TGTGCCAGCAGCCCAGGGACAGGGAGGAACATTCAGTACTTC
CASSPGTGRNIQYF
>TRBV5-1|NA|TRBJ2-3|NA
TGCGCCAGCAGCTTGGAGGTAGCGGGCACAGATACGCAGTATTTT
CASSLEVAGTDTQYF
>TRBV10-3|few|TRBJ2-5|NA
TGTGCCATCAGTGAGACTGCGGGGGCAGGAACGGAGACCCAGTACTTC
CAISETAGAGTETQYF
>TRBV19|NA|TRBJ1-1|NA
TGTGCCAGTAGTCCCCGTTTGGGCAACACTGAAGCTTTCTTT
CASSPRLGNTEAFF
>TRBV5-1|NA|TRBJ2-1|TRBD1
TGCGCCAGCAGCTCTGGGACAGGGTTAAATGAGCAGTTCTTC
CASSSGTGLNEQFF
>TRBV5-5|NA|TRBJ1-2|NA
TGTGCCAGCAGCTTGGTTCTGGGCCTAGACTATGGCTACACCTTC
CASSLVLGLDYGYTF
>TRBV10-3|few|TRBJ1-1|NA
TGTGCCATCATGGAATCAGGGAGGAACACTGAAGCTTTCTTT
CAIMESGRNTEAFF
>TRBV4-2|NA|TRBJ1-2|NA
TGTGCCAGCAGCCAAGGGTCGGATCTTGACAGGCGCAGGGGTGGCTACACCTTC
CASSQGSDLDRRRGGYTF
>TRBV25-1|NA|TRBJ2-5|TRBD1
TGTGCCAGCAGTGAATGGGGAGGGACAGGGGCTTCCGAGACCCAGTACTTC
CASSEWGGTGASETQYF
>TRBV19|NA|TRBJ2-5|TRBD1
TGTGCCAGTAGTTCGACAGGGGGCCTGGAGACCCAGTACTTC
CASSSTGGLETQYF
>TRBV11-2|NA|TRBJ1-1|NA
TGTGCCAGCAGCTTAGGACGGCTGAACACTGAAGCTTTCTTT
CASSLGRLNTEAFF
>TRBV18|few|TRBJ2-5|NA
TGTGCCAGCTCATCCCGGGACTCAGAGACCCAGTACTTC
CASSSRDSETQYF
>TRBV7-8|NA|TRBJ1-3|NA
TGTGCCAGCAGCTACGACAGAGTCGGAAACACCATATATTTT
CASSYDRVGNTIYF
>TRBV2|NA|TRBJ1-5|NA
TGTGCCAGCAGTGGGACAGATCAGCCCCAGCATTTT
CASSGTDQPQHF
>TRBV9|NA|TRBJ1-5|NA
TGTGCCAGCAGCGCACTCGATAGCAATCAGCCCCAGCATTTT
CASSALDSNQPQHF
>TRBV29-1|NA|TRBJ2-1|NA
TGCAGCGTTGAGCGGGGGCCACCTTACAATGAGCAGTTCTTC
CSVERGPPYNEQFF
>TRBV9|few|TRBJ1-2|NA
TGTGCCAGCAACCCGCTAACAGGGAACTATGGCTACACCTTC
CASNPLTGNYGYTF
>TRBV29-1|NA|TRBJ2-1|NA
TGCAGCGGGAGGAGGGGGCAGGTCAATGAGCAGTTCTTC
CSGRRGQVNEQFF
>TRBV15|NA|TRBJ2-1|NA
TGTGCCACCAGCAGAGACCGGACCAGGGTTCATGAGCAGTTCTTC
CATSRDRTRVHEQFF
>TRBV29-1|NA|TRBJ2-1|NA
TGCAGCGTTGAACCCCCGGGAACCCTAAATGAGCAGTTCTTC
CSVEPPGTLNEQFF
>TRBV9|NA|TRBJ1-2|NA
TGTGCCAGCAGCGTAGGGGGCCTCTATGGCTACACCTTC
CASSVGGLYGYTF
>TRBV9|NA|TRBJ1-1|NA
TGTGCCAGCAGCCCCCAAGTCGGGGCGGTAAACACTGAAGCTTTCTTT
CASSPQVGAVNTEAFF
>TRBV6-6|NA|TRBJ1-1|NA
TGTGCCAGCAGTCAGGGAGGCGAAGCTTTCTTT
CASSQGGEAFF
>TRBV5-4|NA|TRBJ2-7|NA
TGTGCCAGCAGCTTGGGTAATACAGGGTTTGACGAGCAGTACTTC
CASSLGNTGFDEQYF
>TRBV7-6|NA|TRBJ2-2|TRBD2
TGTGCCAGCAGCTGGGGACTAGCGGGCAACACCGGGGAGCTGTTTTTT
CASSWGLAGNTGELFF
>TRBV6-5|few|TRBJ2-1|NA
TGTGCCAGCAGTTACCCAGGGCCGACTGGTAATGAGCAGTTCTTC
CASSYPGPTGNEQFF
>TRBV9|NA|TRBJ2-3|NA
TGTGCCAGCAGCGCAGGACGGATAGATACGCAGTATTTT
CASSAGRIDTQYF